Sequencing of this T cell receptor beta chain was carried out in a study of CD8+CD57+ T cells in acquired aplastic anemia. Broader study findings: Shared by patients and controls, approximately 28 CD8+ CDR3s were abundant in patients.

Comment on this clonotype: The antigen is not known.

The TCR beta profiling, which covered VDJ combination and CDR3 sequence, was carried out using genomic DNA as the template. TCRdb reprocessed the reads with MiXCR, giving one entry per CDR3 protein. This repertoire shows around 170,000 distinct CDR3 sequences, 46% found once; its top ten account for under 3%. The source of this sequence is a human donor in good health. The sequenced sample consisted of sorted CD4+, CD8+, or CD8+CD57+ T cells (not recorded which) from PBMCs.

This CDR3 reads CSASSGTAYGYTF. CDR3 nucleotides: TGCAGTGCTAGTTCCGGGACGGCCTATGGCTACACCTTC. This rearrangement joins TRBV20-1 to TRBJ1-2, with a weak D call TRBD1 (5 bases). CDR3 length: 13 residues. The germline V gene has CDR1 DFQATT and CDR2 SNEGSKA (reference sequence). Trimming shortened V by 3 bases and J by 4 bases, and 12 bases separated the two germline ends.